The 12 T cell receptor beta chains in this list originate from one sample, sequenced in a study of human T cells and chemical hapten exposure. TCRdb processed the RACE reads anew with MiXCR; each CDR3 protein has one entry. The sample includes 85,000 to 95,000 distinct CDR3 sequences, approximately 10% of them seen just once. Time point specified: patch test 2, 6 weeks after DPC sensitization. Stated treatment: therapeutic diphenylcyclopropenone sensitization with weekly scalp DPC. Source: whole blood, taken in connection with sensitization to the hapten diphenylcyclopropenone (DPC). Receptors originate from a man aged 40-49 years with alopecia areata. Some clones in this sample may be carry-over from other donors' samples.

The sample holds many counts of this clonotype. V gene TRBV20-1 combines with J gene TRBJ2-3; D call uncertain. Per germline, CDR1 DFQATT and CDR2 SNEGSKA (reference sequence). The CDR3 runs to 15 residues. The V end was cut by 0 bases, the J end by 0 bases, with 10 bases between. Here the CDR3 DNA reads TGCAGTGCTAGAGACCTGGCTAGGAGCACAGATACGCAGTATTTT. Translation: CSARDLARSTDTQYF.

This chain joins TRBV27 and TRBJ2-7; D remains ambiguous. The CDR3 totals 11 residues. The germline V gene encodes CDR1 MNHEY and CDR2 SMNVEV (reference sequence). With 8 bases removed from V and 0 bases from J, the gap between germline ends came to 5 bases. In DNA form, the CDR3 reads TGTGCCAGCGGTCGCTCCTACGAGCAGTACTTC. It yields the protein CASGRSYEQYF.

There are a few counts of this clonotype. The chain has TRBV7-9 and TRBJ2-7, with TRBD2 as a possible D gene (6 bases). Trimming took 1 base from V and 1 from J, leaving 8 bases between them. From germline, CDR1 is SEHNR and CDR2 FQNEAQ (reference sequence). This CDR3 has 14 amino acids. The DNA for the CDR3 is TGTGCCAGCAGCTTAGTTGCGGGATCCTACGAGCAGTACTTC. Its translation is CASSLVAGSYEQYF.

This clonotype was recorded many times. The V gene is TRBV11-3, the J gene TRBJ2-1; tentative D call: TRBD2 (6 bases). The V and J ends lost 4 bases and 0 bases respectively, with 19 bases between them. The CDR3 runs to 18 residues. CDR1 is SGHNT, CDR2 YENEEA, per germline. CDR3 nucleotides: TGTGCCAGCAGCTCCCCCGGGGGAGGCCCGAGCTCCTACAATGAGCAGTTCTTC. Its translation is CASSSPGGGPSSYNEQFF. Full variable domain (missing parts from reference TRBV11-3 and TRBJ2-1): EAGVVQSPRYKIIEKKQPVAFWCNPISGHNTLYWYLQNLGQGPELLIRYENEEAVDDSQLPKDRFSAERLKGVDSTLKIQPAELGDSAVYLCASSSPGGGPSSYNEQFFGPGTRLTVL.

V and J are TRBV28 and TRBJ2-2; 11 bases match TRBD2. The V and J ends lost 4 bases and 1 base, in that order; junction bases with no gene match: 5. The CDR3 has 17 amino acids. CDR1 is MDHEN, CDR2 SYDVKM, per germline. The CDR3 coding sequence is TGTGCCAGCAGTTACCCTAGCGGGAGGTGGAACACCGGGGAGCTGTTTTTT. This translates into CASSYPSGRWNTGELFF.

The V and J genes are TRBV11-2 and TRBJ2-3; D call uncertain. Trimming took off 0 bases at V and 5 bases at J, with 12 bases between the two ends. This CDR3 is 15 amino acids long. The germline gives CDR1 SGHAT, CDR2 FQNNGV. The CDR3 nucleotides read TGTGCCAGCAGCTTAGAAGCCAGTCCGCGAGATACGCAGTATTTT. Its protein is CASSLEASPRDTQYF.

The CDR3 nucleotides are TGTGCCAGCTCACCACCGACTAGTGATAGGGGTGATACGCAGTATTTT. Its translation: CASSPPTSDRGDTQYF. The V gene is TRBV18, the J gene TRBJ2-3; D is perhaps TRBD2 (6 bases). CDR1 KGHSH and CDR2 LQKENI come from the germline V gene. This CDR3 has 16 amino acids. V was shortened by 0 bases and J by 6 bases, with 16 bases between the two germline ends.

Many counts were recorded for this clonotype. J is TRBJ1-6 and V is TRBV6-5, with D possibly being TRBD1 (6 bases). Germline values: CDR1 MNHEY, CDR2 SVGAGI. V was trimmed by 4 bases and J by 0 bases, leaving 16 bases between them. The CDR3 loop spans 18 amino acids. The CDR3 nucleotides are TGTGCCAGCAGTTGGCTGACAGGCAGGAGCTCCTATAATTCACCCCTCCACTTT. Translated, it gives CASSWLTGRSSYNSPLHF.

The sample holds a few counts of this clonotype. The chain joins TRBV4-2 to TRBJ1-5; possible D gene TRBD1, 5 bases. The CDR3 runs 16 residues. The germline V gene has CDR1 LGHNA and CDR2 YNFKEQ. Trimming removed 4 bases from V and 2 bases from J, with 15 bases in between. The CDR3 reads CASSPLEGGGNQPQHF. CDR3 sequence (DNA): TGTGCCAGCAGCCCCTTAGAAGGAGGGGGCAATCAGCCCCAGCATTTT.

This clonotype was counted only a few times. The V call is TRBV19, the J call TRBJ2-2; 15 positions agree with TRBD2. This CDR3 contains 19 residues. Per germline, CDR1 LNHDA and CDR2 SQIVND (reference sequence). V dropped 2 bases and J dropped 2; count of bases not matched to a gene: 6. CDR3 DNA sequence: TGTGCCAGTAGTATATTAGGACTAGCGGGAGGGGTTAACACCGGGGAGCTGTTTTTT. Encoded protein: CASSILGLAGGVNTGELFF.

This clonotype was seen many times. CDR3 in DNA: TGTGCCAGCTCCCGTAGATCCGGGACTCATCCCTCCAATGAGCAGTTCTTC. This gives the protein CASSRRSGTHPSNEQFF. The genes are TRBV18 and TRBJ2-1, with D possibly TRBD2 on 6 matching bases. The germline V gene has CDR1 KGHSH and CDR2 LQKENI. CDR3 length equals 17 residues. Trimming cost V 6 bases and J 6 bases, with 24 bases left between them.

This clonotype has more than one count but fewer than ten. The chain has TRBV24-1 and TRBJ2-3; D is unresolved. The length of the CDR3 is 12 residues. Germline V gene sequence: CDR1 KGHDR, CDR2 SFDVKD. V was pared by 4 bases and J by 2 bases, with 3 bases between. CDR3 nucleotides: TGTGCCACCAGTGACGTCACAGATACGCAGTATTTT. Its translation: CATSDVTDTQYF.